Following are 8 T cell receptor beta chains from one sample sequenced in a study of blood T cells in healthy people across ages. Primed by a sample-barcoded 5' primer and a J-beta primer mix, a second PCR proceeded for about 7 to 12 cycles. TCRdb re-called the 5' RACE reads through MiXCR, storing one row per CDR3 protein. Seen here are about 940,000 distinct CDR3 sequences, 45% to 50% observed once, and the top ten hold 13%. Sequencing was carried out using blood. The receptors derive from a man aged 30 to 39 in good health.

This clonotype has a handful of counts. This chain connects TRBV18 to TRBJ1-2; a possible D gene is TRBD1 (6 bases). Germline CDR1 reads KGHSH; CDR2 reads LQKENI. The V end was cut by 6 bases, the J end by 4 bases, with 15 bases between. CDR3 length equals 14 residues. The CDR3 region has the DNA TGTGCCAGCTCCGATCGGGGGGCCGGCTATGGCTACACCTTC. Translation gives CASSDRGAGYGYTF.

This clonotype was observed a few times. The chain has TRBV4-2 and TRBJ1-2, with 8 bases that match TRBD1. The CDR3 is 17 residues long. The germline V gene encodes CDR1 LGHNA and CDR2 YNFKEQ. Trimming at V came to 2 bases and at J to 0 bases, leaving 8 bases not matched to a gene. The CDR3 nucleotides read TGTGCCAGCAGCCAAACGACAGGGGAGTGGACTAACTATGGCTACACCTTC. The encoded protein is CASSQTTGEWTNYGYTF.

The chain joins TRBV28 to TRBJ2-3, with TRBD2 identical over 8 bases. There are 16 residues in the CDR3. Looked up from germline, CDR1 is MDHEN and CDR2 is SYDVKM. After removal of 6 bases from V and 3 bases from J, the junction contained 11 bases not matched to a gene. CDR3 in DNA: TGTGCCAGCAGCTTGTCCGGGGGGGCGCTGACAGATACGCAGTATTTT. This sequence encodes CASSLSGGALTDTQYF.

The CDR3 loop is CASSEFGGAEEKLFF. The DNA for the CDR3 is TGTGCCAGCAGTGAATTCGGGGGCGCTGAGGAAAAACTGTTTTTT. V usage is TRBV25-1 and J usage is TRBJ1-4; weak D call: TRBD1 (6 bases). Trimming removed 1 base at V and 8 bases at J, with 14 bases between. CDR1 is MGHDK, CDR2 SYGVNS, per germline. This CDR3 is 15 amino acids long.

V gene TRBV10-3 combines with J gene TRBJ2-1, with 8 bases lining up with TRBD2. The CDR3 consists of 15 residues. CDR1 and CDR2 (germline): ENHRY, SYGVKD. V lost 4 bases to trimming and J lost 8 bases; unmatched junction nucleotides: 10. The DNA of the CDR3 is TGTGCCATCAGTGCATTCGACGGGGGGGGAGATGAGCAGTTCTTC. This translates into CAISAFDGGGDEQFF.

The chain joins TRBV6-6 to TRBJ2-7; 11 positions match TRBD2. The DNA matches TRBJ2-5 better at its end, which makes the J call doubtful. The length of the CDR3 is 15 residues. Germline V gene sequence: CDR1 MNHNY, CDR2 SVGAGI (reference sequence). CDR3 nucleotide sequence: TGTGCCAGCGGGTTAGCGGGGGGGCCGCAGGAGACCCAGTACTTC. This translates into CASGLAGGPQETQYF.

This clonotype has a handful of counts. The chain employs TRBV4-1 and TRBJ2-3; 9 positions match TRBD2. The junction had 5 bases not matched to a gene; V was cut back by 0 bases and J by 1 base. Germline CDR1 is MGHRA and CDR2 is YSYEKL. The CDR3 covers 17 residues. CDR3 amino acids: CASSQDRASGGTDTQYF. CDR3 sequence (DNA): TGCGCCAGCAGCCAAGATAGGGCTAGCGGGGGCACAGATACGCAGTATTTT.

This clonotype appeared once. The gene calls are TRBV5-1 and TRBJ2-4, with no clear D. The J call is uncertain, as TRBJ2-5 better fits the DNA end. CDR3 length: 17 residues. Germline CDR1 SGHRS, CDR2 YFSETQ. CDR3 sequence reads: CASSLPLSTYSQETQYF. CDR3 coding DNA: TGCGCCAGCAGTCTTCCCCTCTCGACCTATTCCCAAGAGACCCAGTACTTC.